The entry that follows covers one T cell receptor beta chain sequence. Antigen: not known. The gene symbols are mouse symbols. With the read ending 1 residue before the CDR3 end, the germline J gene is used to fill in that end. The data originate from a study of tissue T cells after allogeneic stem cell transplantation. Study-wide findings and caveats: The patient cohort was small and clinically heterogeneous, with limited sampling depth. Motif-based clustering found tissue-specific repertoire signatures shared across patients, though few clones were shared.

This CDR3 comprises 13 residues. The V gene's germline CDR1 is LGHNA and CDR2 YSYQKL. The ends lost 3 bases at V and 5 bases at J; junction bases unmatched: 1. Time point: mouse harvest day 7 after allogeneic transplant. Each mouse received 10^7 T-cell-depleted marrow cells plus 10^6 splenic CD5+ T cells by tail vein. Sequencing of TCRbeta CDR3 at survey depth gave sequences and template counts. Clones were read by immunoSEQ multiplex PCR, and TCRdb kept only the in-frame ones, dropping some. The sample includes approximately 5,400 clones, about half of them seen just once. The source is a female BALB/c mouse given C57BL/6 T cells with graft-versus-host disease after an allogeneic hematopoietic cell transplant. The chain has TRBV2 and TRBJ1-1, with TRBD1 matching over 9 bases. Sequencing input: gut tissue. The CDR3 spells CASSHGQGTEVFF. The sequenced CDR3 bases are TGTGCCAGCAGCCACGGACAGGGGACAGAAGTCTTC.